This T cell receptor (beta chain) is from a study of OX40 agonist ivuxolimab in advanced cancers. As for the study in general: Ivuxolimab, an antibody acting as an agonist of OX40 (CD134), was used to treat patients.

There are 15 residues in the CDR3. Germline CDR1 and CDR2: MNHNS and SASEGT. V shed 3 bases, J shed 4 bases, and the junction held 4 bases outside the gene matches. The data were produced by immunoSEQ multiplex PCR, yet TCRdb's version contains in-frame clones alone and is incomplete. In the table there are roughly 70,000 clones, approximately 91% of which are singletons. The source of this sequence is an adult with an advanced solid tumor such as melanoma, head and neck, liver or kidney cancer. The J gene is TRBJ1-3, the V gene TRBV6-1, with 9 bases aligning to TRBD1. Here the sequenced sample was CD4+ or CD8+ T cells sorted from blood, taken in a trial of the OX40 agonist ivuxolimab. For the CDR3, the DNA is TGTGCCAGCAGTGAGGGGGACAGGGAAGGAAACACCATATATTTT. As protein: CASSEGDREGNTIYF.